Below are 19 T cell receptor beta chains sequenced from a single sample in a study of shared clonotypes between healthy human individuals. Produced via immunoSEQ multiplex PCR; TCRdb's table is partial and in-frame only. Of about a million clones listed, around three quarters are singletons. The sample comprised memory CD4+ T cells from PBMCs. Described subset: CD45RA-negative fraction. The receptors were sampled from a man between 18 and 35 years old in good health. Some clones in this sample may be carry-over from other donors' samples.

V usage is TRBV11-2 and J usage is TRBJ2-5; D assignment may be TRBD1 or TRBD2 (5 bases each). Germline CDR1 is SGHAT and CDR2 is FQNNGV. Trimming removed 8 bases from V and 4 bases from J, with 14 bases in between. The CDR3 has 13 residues. The CDR3 region has the DNA TGTGCCAGCGCCGCCCGGGGCCGAGAGACCCAGTACTTC. It codes for CASAARGRETQYF. Full variable domain (missing parts from reference TRBV11-2 and TRBJ2-5): EAGVAQSPRYKIIEKRQSVAFWCNPISGHATLYWYQQILGQGPKLLIQFQNNGVVDDSQLPKDRFSAERLKGVDSTLKIQPAKLEDSAVYLCASAARGRETQYFGPGTRLLVL.

V gene TRBV6-1 combines with J gene TRBJ1-1; D is possibly TRBD1 (6 bases). V was pared by 4 bases and J by 6 bases, with 9 bases between. Germline-derived CDR1 and CDR2 are MNHNS and SASEGT. The CDR3 length is 12 residues. The CDR3 bases are TGTGCCAGCAGTGTTACAGGGCCTGAAGCTTTCTTT. Its translation: CASSVTGPEAFF.

V usage is TRBV30 and J usage is TRBJ2-3; 9 nucleotides align to TRBD2. This CDR3 has 15 residues. Germline values: CDR1 GTSNPN, CDR2 SVGIG (reference sequence). The trim removed 0 bases at V and 4 bases at J, leaving 5 bases unmatched. The CDR3: CAWSVRGGRADTQYF. CDR3 nucleotides: TGTGCCTGGAGTGTACGTGGCGGGAGGGCAGATACGCAGTATTTT. The complete variable domain, with remaining parts taken from reference TRBV30 and TRBJ2-3, reads SQTIHQWPATLVQPVGSPLSLECTVEGTSNPNLYWYRQAAGRGLQLLFYSVGIGQISSEVPQNLSASRPQDRQFILSSKKLLLSDSGFYLCAWSVRGGRADTQYFGPGTRLTVL.

This clone was recorded many times. The sample holds other DNA sequences that translate to the same CDR3. The V call is TRBV9, the J call TRBJ2-3, with unresolved D. The germline CDR1 and CDR2 sequences are SGDLS and YYNGEE. The V end was cut by 3 bases, the J end by 4 bases, with 6 bases between. This CDR3 region has 12 residues. The CDR3 sequence: CASSDESDTQYF. The CDR3 coding sequence is TGTGCCAGCAGCGACGAATCAGATACGCAGTATTTT.

This clone was observed many times. The chain is built from TRBV10-3 and TRBJ1-3; D not certain. Trimming left V 2 bases short and J 4 bases short, with 12 bases between. The germline CDR1 and CDR2 sequences are ENHRY and SYGVKD. The CDR3 runs 15 residues. CDR3 amino acids: CAISEIMASGNTIYF. In nucleotides, the CDR3 is TGTGCCATCAGTGAGATCATGGCCTCGGGAAACACCATATATTTT.

With regard to this clone: The same CDR3 is also encoded by other DNA sequences in this sample. The chain has TRBV5-1 and TRBJ2-3; D is unresolved. Trimming stripped 0 bases from V and 1 base from J, with 3 bases between. This CDR3 has 13 residues. The germline CDR1 and CDR2 sequences are SGHRS and YFSETQ. In DNA form, the CDR3 reads TGCGCCAGCAGCTTGGTTGGCACAGATACGCAGTATTTT. It translates to CASSLVGTDTQYF. Full variable domain (rest looked up from reference TRBV5-1 and TRBJ2-3): KAGVTQTPRYLIKTRGQQVTLSCSPISGHRSVSWYQQTPGQGLQFLFEYFSETQRNKGNFPGRFSGRQFSNSRSEMNVSTLELGDSALYLCASSLVGTDTQYFGPGTRLTVL.

This chain uses TRBV5-4 with TRBJ1-4; TRBD1 agrees at 8 bases. The CDR3 runs 18 residues. Trimming removed 4 bases from V and 6 bases from J; junction bases left unmatched: 17. Germline CDR1 reads SGHNT; CDR2 reads YYREEE (reference sequence). The CDR3 region has the DNA TGTGCCAGCAGCGGGCGTCCAGGGGGCGCCGGATATCATGAAAAACTGTTTTTT. Its translation is CASSGRPGGAGYHEKLFF.

This clone showed up many times. This chain uses TRBV5-3 with TRBJ2-7; D is ambiguous. TRBV5-3 is classed as an ORF, of uncertain function. V was cut by 4 bases and J by 3 bases, with 17 bases left in between. The CDR3 covers 15 residues. The CDR3 here is CARSVLGSPNYEQYF. DNA for the CDR3: TGTGCCAGAAGCGTCCTCGGGTCGCCGAACTACGAGCAGTACTTC.

This clone was seen a handful of times. The identical CDR3 is also encoded by other nucleotide sequences in the sample. The CDR3 region is CASSRTSGPSYEQYF. The CDR3 DNA sequence: TGTGCCAGCAGTCGGACTAGCGGGCCTTCCTACGAGCAGTACTTC. V is TRBV28 and J is TRBJ2-7; the match to TRBD2 covers 11 bases. J was trimmed by 1 base and V by 5 bases; bases with no gene match: 4. The CDR3 spans 15 residues. Germline CDR1 reads MDHEN; CDR2 reads SYDVKM.

The DNA of the CDR3 is TGTGCCAGCAGCCTCAATCCGGGACAGGGGGCAGATACGCAGTATTTT. Its protein is CASSLNPGQGADTQYF. The gene calls are TRBV11-3 and TRBJ2-3; 11 bases fit TRBD1. The CDR3 is made up of 16 amino acids. V was clipped by 5 bases and J by 4 bases; unmatched bases: 8. In germline, CDR1 is SGHNT, CDR2 YENEEA.

V usage is TRBV5-1 and J usage is TRBJ2-5; D not certain. Deletions cut 4 bases from V and 5 bases from J, with 12 bases between. Germline lookup yields CDR1 SGHRS and CDR2 YFSETQ. This CDR3 spans 13 amino acids. This CDR3 is CASSPSPDETQYF. DNA of the CDR3: TGCGCCAGCAGCCCTAGTCCCGACGAGACCCAGTACTTC.

In its sample, this clone was seen once. The chain is built from TRBV19 and TRBJ2-1; D is undetermined. The V and J ends lost 2 bases and 5 bases respectively, with 13 bases between them. Germline V gene sequence: CDR1 LNHDA, CDR2 SQIVND (reference sequence). The CDR3 sequence is 15 residues long. This chain's CDR3 is CASSIWAQVHNEQFF. CDR3 coding DNA: TGTGCCAGTAGTATATGGGCCCAAGTCCACAATGAGCAGTTCTTC.

This clone has just one count. The rearrangement joins TRBV7-2 to TRBJ2-1; 7 bases agree with TRBD2. Trimming cost V 1 base and J 2 bases; bases outside gene matches: 5. Germline V gene lookup returns CDR1 SGHTA and CDR2 FQGNSA. This CDR3 is 16 amino acids long. The CDR3 nucleotides are TGTGCCAGCAGCTTAGAGCGGACTAGTCCCTACAATGAGCAGTTCTTC. Translated, it gives CASSLERTSPYNEQFF.

V usage is TRBV6-1 and J usage is TRBJ2-7; no clear D gene. The CDR3 has 12 residues. CDR1 and CDR2 from the germline V gene are MNHNS and SASEGT. The V end was cut by 4 bases, the J end by 3 bases, with 7 bases between. The CDR3 nucleotides are TGTGCCAGCAGTGTTGGATACTACGAGCAGTACTTC. Translating gives CASSVGYYEQYF.

CDR3 residues: CASSTGLGPTGELFF. The CDR3 coding sequence is TGTGCCAGCTCTACAGGGTTGGGTCCCACCGGGGAGCTGTTTTTT. The chain uses TRBV11-3 and TRBJ2-2, with D possibly being TRBD1 (6 bases). This CDR3 comprises 15 residues. V shed 8 bases and J shed 4 bases, with 17 bases lying between them. Germline loops: CDR1 SGHNT, CDR2 YENEEA.

The chain carries TRBV11-2 and TRBJ2-7, with 12 positions matching TRBD1. Germline CDR1 reads SGHAT; CDR2 reads FQNNGV. This CDR3 has 18 amino acids. The V segment lost 5 bases and the J segment 1 base; nucleotides outside the gene matches: 12. CDR3 DNA: TGTGCCAGCAGCAACGCGGGGACAGGGGGCTGGAATTCCTACGAGCAGTACTTC. Translated: CASSNAGTGGWNSYEQYF.

The chain joins TRBV7-9 to TRBJ1-5; D call uncertain. This CDR3 contains 13 residues. CDR1 SEHNR and CDR2 FQNEAQ come from the germline V gene (reference sequence). The ends were cut back, 5 bases at V and 0 bases at J, with 5 bases in the middle. The CDR3 sequence: CASSVNSNQPQHF. The CDR3 DNA reads TGTGCCAGCAGCGTGAATAGCAATCAGCCCCAGCATTTT. Full variable domain (outside the CDR3, taken from reference TRBV7-9 and TRBJ1-5): DTGVSQNPRHKITKRGQNVTFRCDPISEHNRLYWYRQTLGQGPEFLTYFQNEAQLEKSRLLSDRFSAERPKGSFSTLEIQRTEQGDSAMYLCASSVNSNQPQHFGDGTRLSIL.

The V and J genes are TRBV28 and TRBJ2-4; D possibly uses TRBD1 or TRBD2 (6 bases each). CDR1 and CDR2 from the germline V gene are MDHEN and SYDVKM. The CDR3 extends over 16 amino acids. Trimming took 8 bases from V and 0 from J, leaving 17 bases between them. The CDR3 nucleotides read TGTGCCAGCCAACCGGGGGCCCTGGTAGCCAAAAACATTCAGTACTTC. It specifies CASQPGALVAKNIQYF.

The genes are TRBV6-6 and TRBJ2-7, with D tentatively TRBD1 or TRBD2 (5 bases each). The CDR3 spans 14 residues. Germline loops: CDR1 MNHNY, CDR2 SVGAGI (reference sequence). Trimming cost V 4 bases and J 3 bases, with 13 bases left between them. The CDR3 is CASSSGRLSYEQYF. Here the CDR3 DNA reads TGTGCCAGCAGTTCGGGACGATTGAGCTACGAGCAGTACTTC.